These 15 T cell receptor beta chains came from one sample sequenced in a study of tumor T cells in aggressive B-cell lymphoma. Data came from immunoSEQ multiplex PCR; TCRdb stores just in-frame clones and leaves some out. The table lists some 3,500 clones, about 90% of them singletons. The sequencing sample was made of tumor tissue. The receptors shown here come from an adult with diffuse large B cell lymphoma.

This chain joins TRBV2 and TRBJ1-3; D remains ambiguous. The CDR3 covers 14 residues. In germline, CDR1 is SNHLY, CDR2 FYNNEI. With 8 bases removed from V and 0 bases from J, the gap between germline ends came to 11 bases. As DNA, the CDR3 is TGTGCCAGCGCCTTCGGGATCTCTGGAAACACCATATATTTT. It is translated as CASAFGISGNTIYF.

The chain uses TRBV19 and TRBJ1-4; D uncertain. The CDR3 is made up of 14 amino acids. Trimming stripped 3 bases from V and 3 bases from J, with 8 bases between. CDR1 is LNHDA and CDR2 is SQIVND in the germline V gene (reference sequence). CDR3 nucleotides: TGTGCCAGTAGTATTTTCAGTTCTAATGAAAAACTGTTTTTT. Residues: CASSIFSSNEKLFF.

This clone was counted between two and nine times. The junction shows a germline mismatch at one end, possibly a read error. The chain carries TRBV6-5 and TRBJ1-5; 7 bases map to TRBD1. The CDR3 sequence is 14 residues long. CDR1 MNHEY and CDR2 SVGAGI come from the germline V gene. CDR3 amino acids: CASRRQGNNQLQHF. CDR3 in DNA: TGTGCCAGCAGACGACAGGGAAACAATCAGCTCCAGCATTTT.

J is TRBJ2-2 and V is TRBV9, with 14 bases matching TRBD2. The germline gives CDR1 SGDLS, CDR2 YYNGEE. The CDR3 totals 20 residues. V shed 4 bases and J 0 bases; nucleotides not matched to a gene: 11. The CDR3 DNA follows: TGTGCCAGCAGCTCTCCCGGGACTAGCGGGAGTTTAACGAACACCGGGGAGCTGTTTTTT. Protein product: CASSSPGTSGSLTNTGELFF.

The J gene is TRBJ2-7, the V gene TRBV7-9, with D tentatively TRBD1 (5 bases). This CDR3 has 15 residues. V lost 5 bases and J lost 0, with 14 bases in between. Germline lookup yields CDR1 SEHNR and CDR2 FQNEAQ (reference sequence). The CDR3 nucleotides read TGTGCCAGCAGCGACACGACAGTACCCTCCTACGAGCAGTACTTC. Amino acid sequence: CASSDTTVPSYEQYF.

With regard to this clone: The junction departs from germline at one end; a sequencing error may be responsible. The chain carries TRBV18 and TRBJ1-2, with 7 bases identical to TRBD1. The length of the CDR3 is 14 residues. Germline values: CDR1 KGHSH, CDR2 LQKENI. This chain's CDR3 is CASSPVWDSYGYTF. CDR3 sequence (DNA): TGTGCCAGTTCACCAGTTTGGGACAGTTATGGCTACACCTTC.

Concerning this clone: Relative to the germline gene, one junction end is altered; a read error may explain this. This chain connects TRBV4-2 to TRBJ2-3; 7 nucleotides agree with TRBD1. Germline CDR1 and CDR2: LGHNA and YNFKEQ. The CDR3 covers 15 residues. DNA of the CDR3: TGTGTCAGCAGTCGGCAAGAGGGGGCCTCAGATACGCAGTATTTT. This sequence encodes CVSSRQEGASDTQYF.

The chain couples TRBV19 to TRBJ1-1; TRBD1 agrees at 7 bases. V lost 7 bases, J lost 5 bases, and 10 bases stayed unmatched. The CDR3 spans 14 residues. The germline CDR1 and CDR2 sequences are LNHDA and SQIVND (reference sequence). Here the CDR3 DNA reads TGTGCCAGTATATCTCGACAGGGATGGACTGAAGCTTTCTTT. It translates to CASISRQGWTEAFF.

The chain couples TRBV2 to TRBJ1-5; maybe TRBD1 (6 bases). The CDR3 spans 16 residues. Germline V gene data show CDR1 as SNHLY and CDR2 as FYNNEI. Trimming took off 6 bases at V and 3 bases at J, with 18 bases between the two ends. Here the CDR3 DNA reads TGTGCCAGCAGCCTACAGGGTAGGGCGGTCAATCAGCCCCAGCATTTT. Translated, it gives CASSLQGRAVNQPQHF. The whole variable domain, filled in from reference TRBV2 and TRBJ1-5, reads EPEVTQTPSHQVTQMGQEVILRCVPISNHLYFYWYRQILGQKVEFLVSFYNNEISEKSEIFDDQFSVERPDGSNFTLKIRSTKLEDSAMYFCASSLQGRAVNQPQHFGDGTRLSIL.

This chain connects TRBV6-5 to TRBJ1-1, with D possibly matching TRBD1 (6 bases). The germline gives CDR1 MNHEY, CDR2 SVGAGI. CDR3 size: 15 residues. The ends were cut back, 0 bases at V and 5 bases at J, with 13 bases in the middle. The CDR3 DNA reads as TGTGCCAGCAGTTACTCGATTGCAGGGGCAACTGAAGCTTTCTTT. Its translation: CASSYSIAGATEAFF.

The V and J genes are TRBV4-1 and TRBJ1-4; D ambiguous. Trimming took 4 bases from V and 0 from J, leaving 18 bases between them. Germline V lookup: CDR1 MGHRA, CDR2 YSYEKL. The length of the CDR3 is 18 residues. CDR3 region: CASSPLGDGPATNEKLFF. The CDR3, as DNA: TGCGCCAGCAGCCCTTTGGGAGACGGGCCAGCAACTAATGAAAAACTGTTTTTT.

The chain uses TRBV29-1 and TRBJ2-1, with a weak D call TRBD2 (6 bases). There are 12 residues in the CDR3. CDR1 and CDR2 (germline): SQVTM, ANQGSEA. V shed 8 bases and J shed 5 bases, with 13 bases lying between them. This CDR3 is CSPRDGNNEQFF. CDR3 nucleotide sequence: TGCAGCCCGCGGGATGGTAACAATGAGCAGTTCTTC.

CDR3 in DNA: TGTGCCAGCAGCCAGCCTCACATCAGGGGGAACACTGAAGCTTTCTTT. Encoded protein: CASSQPHIRGNTEAFF. The chain employs TRBV4-2 and TRBJ1-1; TRBD1 is a possible D gene (6 bases). Trimming left V 3 bases short and J 1 base short, with 15 bases between. The germline V gene has CDR1 LGHNA and CDR2 YNFKEQ. CDR3 length: 16 residues.

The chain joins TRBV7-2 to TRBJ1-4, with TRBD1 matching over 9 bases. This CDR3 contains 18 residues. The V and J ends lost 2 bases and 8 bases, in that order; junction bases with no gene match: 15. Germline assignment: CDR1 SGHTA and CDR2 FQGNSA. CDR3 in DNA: TGTGCCAGCAGCTTAATTCTTCTTTCCGGGACAGGGTCCGAAAAACTGTTTTTT. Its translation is CASSLILLSGTGSEKLFF.

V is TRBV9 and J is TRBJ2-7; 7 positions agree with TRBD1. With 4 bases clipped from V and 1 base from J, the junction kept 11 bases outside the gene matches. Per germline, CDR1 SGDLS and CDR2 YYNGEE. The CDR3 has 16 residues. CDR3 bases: TGTGCCAGCAGCTCTCGCGCCGACAGGGCATCCTACGAGCAGTACTTC. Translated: CASSSRADRASYEQYF. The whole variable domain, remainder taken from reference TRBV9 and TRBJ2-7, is DSGVTQTPKHLITATGQRVTLRCSPRSGDLSVYWYQQSLDQGLQFLIQYYNGEERAKGNILERFSAQQFPDLHSELNLSSLELGDSALYFCASSSRADRASYEQYFGPGTRLTVT.